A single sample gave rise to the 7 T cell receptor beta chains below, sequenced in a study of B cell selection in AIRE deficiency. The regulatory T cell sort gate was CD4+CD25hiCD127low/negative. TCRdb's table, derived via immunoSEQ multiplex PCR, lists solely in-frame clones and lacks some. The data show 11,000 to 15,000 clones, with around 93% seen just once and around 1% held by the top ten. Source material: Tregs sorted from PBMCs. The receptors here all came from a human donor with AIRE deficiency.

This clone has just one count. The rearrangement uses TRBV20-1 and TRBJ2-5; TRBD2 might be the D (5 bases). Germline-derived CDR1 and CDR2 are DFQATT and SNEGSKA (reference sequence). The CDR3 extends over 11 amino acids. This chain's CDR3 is CRAEDQETQYF. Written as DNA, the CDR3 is TGCAGAGCGGAAGACCAAGAGACCCAGTACTTC.

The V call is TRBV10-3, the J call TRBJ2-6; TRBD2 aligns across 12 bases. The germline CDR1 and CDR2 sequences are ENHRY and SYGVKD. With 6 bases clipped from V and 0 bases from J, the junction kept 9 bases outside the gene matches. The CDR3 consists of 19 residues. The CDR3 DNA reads TGTGCCATCAGCGGGCGGCTAGCGGGAGGGATCTCTGGGGCCAACGTCCTGACTTTC. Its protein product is CAISGRLAGGISGANVLTF.

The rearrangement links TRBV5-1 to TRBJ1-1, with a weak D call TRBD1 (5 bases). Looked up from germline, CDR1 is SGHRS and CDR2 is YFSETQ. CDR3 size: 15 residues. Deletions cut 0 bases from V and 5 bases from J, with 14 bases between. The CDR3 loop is CASSLGGGGGTEAFF. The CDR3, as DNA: TGCGCCAGCAGCTTGGGAGGTGGGGGGGGGACTGAAGCTTTCTTT.

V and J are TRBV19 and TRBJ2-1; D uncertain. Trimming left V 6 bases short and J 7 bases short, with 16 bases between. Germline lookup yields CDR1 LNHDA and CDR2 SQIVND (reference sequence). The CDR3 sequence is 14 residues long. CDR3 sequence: CASRGGGVPNEQFF. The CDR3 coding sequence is TGTGCCAGTAGGGGCGGCGGTGTACCGAATGAGCAGTTCTTC.

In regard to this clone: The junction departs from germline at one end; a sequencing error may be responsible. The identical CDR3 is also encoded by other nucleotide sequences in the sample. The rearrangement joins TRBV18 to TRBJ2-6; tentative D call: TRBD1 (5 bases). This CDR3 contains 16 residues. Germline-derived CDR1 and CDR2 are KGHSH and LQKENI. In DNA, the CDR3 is TGTGCCAGCTCGCCACGGACAATCTCTGGGGCCAACGTCCTGACTTTC. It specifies CASSPRTISGANVLTF.

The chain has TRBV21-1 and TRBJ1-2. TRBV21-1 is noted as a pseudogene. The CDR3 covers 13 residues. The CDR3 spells CASSRVPLYGYTF. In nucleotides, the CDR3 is TGTGCCAGCAGCAGGGTTCCCCTCTATGGCTACACCTTC.

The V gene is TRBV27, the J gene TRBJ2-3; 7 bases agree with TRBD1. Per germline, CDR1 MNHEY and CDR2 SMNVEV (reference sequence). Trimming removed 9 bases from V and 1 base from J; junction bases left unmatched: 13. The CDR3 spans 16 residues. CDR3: CASRTGLTLGTDTQYF. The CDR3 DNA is TGTGCCAGTCGGACAGGTCTTACCCTGGGCACAGATACGCAGTATTTT.